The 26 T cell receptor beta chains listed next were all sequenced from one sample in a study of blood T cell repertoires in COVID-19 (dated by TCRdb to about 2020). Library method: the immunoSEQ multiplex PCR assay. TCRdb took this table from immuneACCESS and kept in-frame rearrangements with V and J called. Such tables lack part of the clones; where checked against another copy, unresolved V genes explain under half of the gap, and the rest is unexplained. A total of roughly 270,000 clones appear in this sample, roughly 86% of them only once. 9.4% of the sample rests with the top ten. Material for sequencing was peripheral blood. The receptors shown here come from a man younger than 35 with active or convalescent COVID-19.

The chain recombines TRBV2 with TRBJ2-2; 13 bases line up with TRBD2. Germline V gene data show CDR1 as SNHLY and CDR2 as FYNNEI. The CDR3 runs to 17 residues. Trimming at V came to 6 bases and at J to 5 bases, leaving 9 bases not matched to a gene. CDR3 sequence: CASRVTSGGAGTGELFF. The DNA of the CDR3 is TGTGCCAGCAGGGTCACTAGCGGGGGGGCCGGGACCGGGGAGCTGTTTTTT.

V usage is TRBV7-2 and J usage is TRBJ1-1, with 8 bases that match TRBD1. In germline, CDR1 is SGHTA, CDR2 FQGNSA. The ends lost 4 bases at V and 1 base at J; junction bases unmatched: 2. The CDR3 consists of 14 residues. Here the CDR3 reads CASSWTGRNTEAFF. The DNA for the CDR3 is TGTGCCAGCAGCTGGACAGGGAGGAACACTGAAGCTTTCTTT.

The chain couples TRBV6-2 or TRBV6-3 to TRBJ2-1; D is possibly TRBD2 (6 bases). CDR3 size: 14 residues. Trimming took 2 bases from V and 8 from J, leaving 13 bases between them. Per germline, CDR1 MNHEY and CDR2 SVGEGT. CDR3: CASSYEEGSHEQFF. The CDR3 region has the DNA TGTGCCAGCAGTTACGAGGAGGGCTCCCATGAGCAGTTCTTC.

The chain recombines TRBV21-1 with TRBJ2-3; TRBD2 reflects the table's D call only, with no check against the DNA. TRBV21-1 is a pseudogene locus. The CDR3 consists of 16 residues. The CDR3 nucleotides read TGTGCCAGCAGCGGCGGCACTAGCGGGGGCACAGATACGCAGTATTTT. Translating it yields CASSGGTSGGTDTQYF.

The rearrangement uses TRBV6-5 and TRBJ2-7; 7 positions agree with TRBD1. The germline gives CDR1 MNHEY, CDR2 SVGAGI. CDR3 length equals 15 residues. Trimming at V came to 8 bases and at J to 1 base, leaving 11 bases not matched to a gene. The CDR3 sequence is CASSENPGGSYEQYF. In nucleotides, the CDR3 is TGTGCCAGCTCCGAGAATCCAGGGGGTTCCTACGAGCAGTACTTC.

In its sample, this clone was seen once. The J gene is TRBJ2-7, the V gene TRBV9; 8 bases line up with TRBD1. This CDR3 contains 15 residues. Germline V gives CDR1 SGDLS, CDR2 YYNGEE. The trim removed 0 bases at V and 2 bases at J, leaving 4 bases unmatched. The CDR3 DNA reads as TGTGCCAGCAGCGTAGCTGACAGGGGTCCCTACGAGCAGTACTTC. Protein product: CASSVADRGPYEQYF. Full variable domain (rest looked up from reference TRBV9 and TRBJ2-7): DSGVTQTPKHLITATGQRVTLRCSPRSGDLSVYWYQQSLDQGLQFLIQYYNGEERAKGNILERFSAQQFPDLHSELNLSSLELGDSALYFCASSVADRGPYEQYFGPGTRLTVT.

Written as DNA, the CDR3 is TGTGCCAGCACCCAATGGACAGCGAACACCGGGGAGCTGTTTTTT. Translating gives CASTQWTANTGELFF. V and J are TRBV6-5 and TRBJ2-2; tentatively, D is TRBD1 (6 bases). Germline V gene sequence: CDR1 MNHEY, CDR2 SVGAGI. V was pared by 7 bases and J by 0 bases, with 12 bases between. This CDR3 has 15 amino acids.

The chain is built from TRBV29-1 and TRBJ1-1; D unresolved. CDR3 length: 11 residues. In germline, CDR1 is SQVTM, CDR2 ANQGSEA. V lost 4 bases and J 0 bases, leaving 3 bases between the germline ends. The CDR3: CSVGLNTEAFF. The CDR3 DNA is TGCAGCGTTGGGCTGAACACTGAAGCTTTCTTT.

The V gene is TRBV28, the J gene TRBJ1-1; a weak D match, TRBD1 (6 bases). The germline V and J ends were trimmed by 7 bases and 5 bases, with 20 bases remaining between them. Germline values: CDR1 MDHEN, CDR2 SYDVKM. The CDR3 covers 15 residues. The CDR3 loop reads CASIPALIRGTEAFF. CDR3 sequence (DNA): TGTGCCAGCATCCCCGCCCTTATAAGGGGGACTGAAGCTTTCTTT.

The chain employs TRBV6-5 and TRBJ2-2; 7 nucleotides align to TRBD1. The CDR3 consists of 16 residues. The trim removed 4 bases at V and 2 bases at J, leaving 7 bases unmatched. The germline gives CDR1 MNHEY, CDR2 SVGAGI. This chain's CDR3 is CASSSEQGFNTGELFF. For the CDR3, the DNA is TGTGCCAGCAGTTCCGAACAGGGGTTTAACACCGGGGAGCTGTTTTTT.

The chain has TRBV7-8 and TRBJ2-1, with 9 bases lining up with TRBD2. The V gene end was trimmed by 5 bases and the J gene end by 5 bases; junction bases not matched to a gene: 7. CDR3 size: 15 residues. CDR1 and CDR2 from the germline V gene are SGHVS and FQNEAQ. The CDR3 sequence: CASSPGTSNNNEQFF. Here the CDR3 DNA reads TGTGCCAGCAGCCCCGGGACTAGCAACAACAATGAGCAGTTCTTC.

The CDR3 DNA sequence: TGCGCCAGCAGCCTAAGTGGAGGTTCACCCCTCCACTTT. It encodes CASSLSGGSPLHF. V and J are TRBV4-1 and TRBJ1-6; no reliable D call. Germline V gene sequence: CDR1 MGHRA, CDR2 YSYEKL. This CDR3 comprises 13 residues. Trimming removed 4 bases from V and 9 bases from J, with 10 bases in between.

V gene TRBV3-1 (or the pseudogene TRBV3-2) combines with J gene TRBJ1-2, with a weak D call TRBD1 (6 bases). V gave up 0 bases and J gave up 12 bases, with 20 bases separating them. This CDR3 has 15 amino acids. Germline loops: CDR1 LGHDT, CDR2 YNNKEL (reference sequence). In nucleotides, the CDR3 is TGTGCCAGCAGCCAAGATCGAGGGGGTACACCCTTCAACACCTTC. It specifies CASSQDRGGTPFNTF.

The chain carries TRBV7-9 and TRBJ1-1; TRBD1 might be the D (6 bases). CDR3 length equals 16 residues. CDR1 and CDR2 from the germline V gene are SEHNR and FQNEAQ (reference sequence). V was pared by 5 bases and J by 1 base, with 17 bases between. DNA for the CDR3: TGTGCCAGCAGCCAACCCGGGGGGCGAGAGAACACTGAAGCTTTCTTT. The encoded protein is CASSQPGGRENTEAFF.

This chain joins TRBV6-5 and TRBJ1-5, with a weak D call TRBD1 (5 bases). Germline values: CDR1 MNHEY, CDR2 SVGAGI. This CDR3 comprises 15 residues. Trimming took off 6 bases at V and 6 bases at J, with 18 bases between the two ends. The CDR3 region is CASSHLKGATQPQHF. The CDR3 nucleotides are TGTGCCAGCAGCCACCTAAAAGGGGCGACTCAGCCCCAGCATTTT.

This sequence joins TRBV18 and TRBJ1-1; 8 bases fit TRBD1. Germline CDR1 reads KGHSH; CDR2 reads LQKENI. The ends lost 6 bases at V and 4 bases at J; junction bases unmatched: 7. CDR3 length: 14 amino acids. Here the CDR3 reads CASSPGQGGTEAFF. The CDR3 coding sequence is TGTGCCAGCTCCCCAGGACAGGGTGGCACTGAAGCTTTCTTT.

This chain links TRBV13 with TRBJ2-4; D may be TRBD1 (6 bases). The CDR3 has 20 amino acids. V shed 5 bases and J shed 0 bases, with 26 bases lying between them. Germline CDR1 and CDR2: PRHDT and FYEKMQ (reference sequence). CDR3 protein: CASSNTTGNPMELAKNIQYF. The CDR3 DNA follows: TGTGCCAGCAGCAACACCACAGGGAACCCGATGGAACTAGCCAAAAACATTCAGTACTTC.

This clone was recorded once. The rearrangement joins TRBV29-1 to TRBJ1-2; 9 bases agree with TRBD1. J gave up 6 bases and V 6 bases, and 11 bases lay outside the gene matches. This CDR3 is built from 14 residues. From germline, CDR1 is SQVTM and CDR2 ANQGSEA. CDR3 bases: TGCAGCGTAGTTGGGGGACAGGGTGTGCATGGCTACACCTTC. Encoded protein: CSVVGGQGVHGYTF. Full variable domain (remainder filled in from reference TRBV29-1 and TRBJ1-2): SAVISQKPSRDICQRGTSLTIQCQVDSQVTMMFWYRQQPGQSLTLIATANQGSEATYESGFVIDKFPISRPNLTFSTLTVSNMSPEDSSIYLCSVVGGQGVHGYTFGSGTRLTVV.

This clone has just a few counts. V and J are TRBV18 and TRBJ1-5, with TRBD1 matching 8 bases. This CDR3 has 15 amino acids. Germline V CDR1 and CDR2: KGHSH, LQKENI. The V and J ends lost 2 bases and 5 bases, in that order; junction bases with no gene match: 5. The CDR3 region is CASSPSGTGYQPQHF. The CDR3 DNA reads TGTGCCAGCTCACCAAGCGGGACAGGCTATCAGCCCCAGCATTTT. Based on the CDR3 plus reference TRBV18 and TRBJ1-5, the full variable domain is NAGVMQNPRHLVRRRGQEARLRCSPMKGHSHVYWYRQLPEEGLKFMVYLQKENIIDESGMPKERFSAEFPKEGPSILRIQQVVRGDSAAYFCASSPSGTGYQPQHFGDGTRLSIL.

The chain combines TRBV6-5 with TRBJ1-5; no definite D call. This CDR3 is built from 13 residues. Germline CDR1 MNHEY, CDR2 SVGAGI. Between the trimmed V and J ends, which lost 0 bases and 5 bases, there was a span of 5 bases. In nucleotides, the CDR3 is TGTGCCAGCAGTTACTCTCAGTATCAGCCCCAGCATTTT. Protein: CASSYSQYQPQHF.

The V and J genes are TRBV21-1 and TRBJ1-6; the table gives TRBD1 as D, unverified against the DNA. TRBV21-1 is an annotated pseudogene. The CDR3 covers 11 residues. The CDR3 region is CASNPSGHHLF. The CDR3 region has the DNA TGTGCCAGCAACCCATCCGGACACCATTTGTTT.

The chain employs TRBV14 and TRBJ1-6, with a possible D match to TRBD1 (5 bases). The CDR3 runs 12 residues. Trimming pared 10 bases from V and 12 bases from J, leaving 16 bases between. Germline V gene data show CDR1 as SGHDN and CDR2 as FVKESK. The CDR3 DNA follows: TGTGCCACCAGTTGGGGCTCACTACCCCTCCACTTT. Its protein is CATSWGSLPLHF. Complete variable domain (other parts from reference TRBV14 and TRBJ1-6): EAGVTQFPSHSVIEKGQTVTLRCDPISGHDNLYWYRRVMGKEIKFLLHFVKESKQDESGMPNNRFLAERTGGTYSTLKVQPAELEDSGVYFCATSWGSLPLHFGNGTRLTVT.

The chain's CDR3 is CSVLRTGPNTEAFF. DNA of the CDR3: TGCAGCGTTTTGAGGACAGGCCCAAACACTGAAGCTTTCTTT. This chain connects TRBV29-1 to TRBJ1-1; 7 bases line up with TRBD1. Germline CDR1 is SQVTM and CDR2 is ANQGSEA. Trimming at V came to 5 bases and at J to 2 bases, leaving 8 bases not matched to a gene. The CDR3 runs to 14 residues.

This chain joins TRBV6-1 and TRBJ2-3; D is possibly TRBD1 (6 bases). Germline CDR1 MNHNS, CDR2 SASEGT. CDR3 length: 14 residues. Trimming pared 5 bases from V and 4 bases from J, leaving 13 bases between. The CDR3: CASSYIRGPDTQYF. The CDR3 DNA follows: TGTGCCAGCAGTTATATCAGGGGCCCAGATACGCAGTATTTT.

CDR3 amino acids: CASSIGFSVTGELFF. For the CDR3, the DNA is TGTGCCAGTAGTATAGGTTTCAGTGTAACCGGGGAGCTGTTTTTT. The genes are TRBV19 and TRBJ2-2; unclear D gene. The CDR3 runs 15 residues. The V end lost 1 base, the J end lost 5 bases, and 11 bases lay between the germline ends. The germline CDR1 and CDR2 sequences are LNHDA and SQIVND (reference sequence).

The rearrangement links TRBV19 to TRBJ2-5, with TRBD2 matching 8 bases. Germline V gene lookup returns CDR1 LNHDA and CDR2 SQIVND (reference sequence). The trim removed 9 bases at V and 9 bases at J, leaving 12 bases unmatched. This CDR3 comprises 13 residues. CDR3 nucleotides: TGTGCCAGCGGGCCCGGGGGGGCTTGGGCCCAGTACTTC. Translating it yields CASGPGGAWAQYF.